This entry concerns a single TCR beta chain. The antigen is undetermined. These data originate in a study of T cells after yellow fever vaccination. TCRdb reanalysed the 5' RACE reads using MiXCR and keeps one entry per CDR3 protein. The sample has 450,000 to 600,000 distinct CDR3 sequences, roughly a sixth seen once. Germline lookup yields CDR1 SGHDT and CDR2 YYEEEE. V dropped 5 bases and J dropped 0 bases, with 10 bases sitting between them. CDR3 length equals 14 residues. Findings and limits, study-wide: Detected again after the booster were most primary-vaccination clones, at about 96% CD4 and 88% CD8.

The sequence derives from a man in his late teens or twenties who received the YFV17D yellow fever vaccine. The gene calls are TRBV5-6 and TRBJ2-3; no clear D gene. Sequencing was performed on PBMCs, taken 4 to 6 days after the first yellow fever vaccination. The CDR3 loop reads CASSRPTSTDTQYF. The CDR3 DNA follows: TGTGCCAGCAGTCGCCCGACTAGCACAGATACGCAGTATTTT.